These T cell receptor beta chains were read from a single sample in a study of cytomegalovirus exposure and HLA in healthy donors. Here immunoSEQ multiplex PCR was the method, and the copy in TCRdb shows in-frame clones only, minus some. The sample yields under 200,000 clones, roughly 82% seen once. What was sequenced was PBMCs. These receptors originate from a woman in her forties or fifties in good health and CMV-seronegative. Both conserved end residues are part of each CDR3. Size is stated for part of the rows, as once, few or many counts, or as a class when the clone is expanded.

V gene	J gene	CDR3 length	clone size	CDR3 protein
TRBV5-1	TRBJ2-5	13	NA	CASSRTGRETQYF
TRBV30	TRBJ2-7	14	NA	CAWNEGAGGYEQYF
TRBV9	TRBJ2-3	13	NA	CASSDSSTDTQYF
TRBV5-1	TRBJ2-4	14	NA	CASSSETGRNIQYF
TRBV6-1	TRBJ1-5	13	NA	CASSELEDQPQHF
TRBV6-5	TRBJ2-1	16	once	CASSYGGTHSYNEQFF
TRBV10-1	TRBJ2-5	16	NA	CASSSPPDRRWETQYF
TRBV7-9	TRBJ1-4	15	NA	CASSPGDRETEKLFF
TRBV4-2	TRBJ2-3	15	NA	CASSRGGLTTDTQYF
TRBV15	TRBJ1-2	16	NA	CATSRRTGGASYGYTF
TRBV5-1	TRBJ1-4	14	NA	CASRSGQINEKLFF
TRBV9	TRBJ2-1	14	NA	CASSVVQGEGEQFF
TRBV27	TRBJ1-1	15	NA	CASSQTGNRYTEAFF
TRBV5-6	TRBJ1-4	14	NA	CASSLRQSNEKLFF
TRBV6-1	TRBJ2-7	15	NA	CASSDSGTGAYEQYF
TRBV10-3	TRBJ2-7	16	NA	CAITKSMGQGAHEQYF
TRBV27	TRBJ2-7	15	NA	CASSQTGTGPYEQYF
TRBV10-2	TRBJ1-2	14	NA	CASSEGRGVDGYTF
TRBV9	TRBJ2-3	16	few	CASSSKTGNLADTQYF
TRBV2	TRBJ2-5	12	NA	CAGGGQRETQYF
TRBV10-2	TRBJ1-4	13	once	CASTDRADEKLFF
TRBV6-1	TRBJ1-1	14	NA	CASSVSGPSTEAFF
TRBV19	TRBJ1-1	18	NA	CASSMGGQGALMNTEAFF
TRBV7-9	TRBJ1-1	15	NA	CASSLVSGGTGVAFF
TRBV28	TRBJ2-5	13	NA	CASSYRGPETQYF
TRBV19	TRBJ1-1	12	NA	CATTDRTTEAFF
TRBV27	TRBJ2-7	14	NA	CASTFSGTSPEQYF
TRBV4-1	TRBJ2-7	16	NA	CASSQGLAGLSYEQYF
TRBV7-9	TRBJ2-1	15	NA	CASSRVTESGNEQFF
TRBV27	TRBJ2-7	13	NA	CASSPSGPYGQYF
TRBV5-1	TRBJ1-1	16	few	CASSLANYDRGTEAFF
TRBV30	TRBJ2-4	13	NA	CAWSRRTGGDEYF
TRBV10-2	TRBJ2-1	16	NA	CASSDYGTSGSNEQFF
TRBV7-8	TRBJ2-7	14	once	CASSMTGGGYEQYF
TRBV28	TRBJ1-5	17	once	CASSGTGTPHSNQPQHF
TRBV10-3	TRBJ2-5	12	NA	CAIGQAQETQYF
TRBV6-5	TRBJ2-7	15	few	CASSYTRVRGYEQYF
TRBV19	TRBJ1-4	14	NA	CASSTTGNAEKLFF
TRBV5-1	TRBJ2-7	17	NA	CASSFGLAGASSYEQYF